These 17 T cell receptor beta chains share one sample of origin, sequenced in a study of shared clonotypes between healthy human individuals. Libraries were prepared by immunoSEQ multiplex PCR; TCRdb keeps only in-frame clonotypes and omits some of them. The table lists 800,000 to 1,200,000 clones, 78% of them singletons, with 0.5% to 0.6% in the top ten. Sequenced sample: memory CD4+ T cells from PBMCs. The subset: CD45RA-negative fraction. The receptors stem from a man younger than 35 in good health. Some clones in this sample may be carry-over from other donors' samples.

The rearrangement uses TRBV5-4 and TRBJ1-2; TRBD1 aligns across 7 bases. Germline values: CDR1 SGHNT, CDR2 YYREEE (reference sequence). There are 14 residues in the CDR3. Trimming removed 4 bases from V and 7 bases from J; junction bases left unmatched: 10. CDR3 sequence reads: CASSPGGAPSGYTF. The CDR3 DNA reads TGTGCCAGCAGCCCAGGGGGGGCCCCCAGTGGCTACACCTTC.

This clone was observed many times. The CDR3 DNA sequence: TGTGCCAGCAGCTTGGACAGGGGGGTACCCTACAATGAGCAGTTCTTC. This codes for CASSLDRGVPYNEQFF. This chain uses TRBV5-6 with TRBJ2-1; TRBD1 agrees at 8 bases. This CDR3 contains 16 residues. The V gene's germline CDR1 is SGHDT and CDR2 YYEEEE. V shed 0 bases, J shed 2 bases, and the junction held 4 bases outside the gene matches.

This clone was counted a single time. J is TRBJ2-3 and V is TRBV7-2; unclear D gene. This CDR3 has 14 amino acids. Germline loops: CDR1 SGHTA, CDR2 FQGNSA. V lost 1 base and J lost 2, with 7 bases in between. Here the CDR3 DNA reads TGTGCCAGCAGCTTAGGGCAGATCACAGATACGCAGTATTTT. Protein sequence: CASSLGQITDTQYF. Full variable domain (missing parts from reference TRBV7-2 and TRBJ2-3): GAGVSQSPSNKVTEKGKDVELRCDPISGHTALYWYRQSLGQGLEFLIYFQGNSAPDKSGLPSDRFSAERTGGSVSTLTIQRTQQEDSAVYLCASSLGQITDTQYFGPGTRLTVL.

This chain joins TRBV7-8 and TRBJ1-2; no clear D. CDR1 SGHVS and CDR2 FQNEAQ come from the germline V gene. Trimming stripped 1 base from V and 5 bases from J, with 5 bases between. The CDR3 sequence is 12 residues long. The CDR3 is CASSLGGYGYTF. Written as DNA, the CDR3 is TGTGCCAGCAGCTTAGGGGGATATGGCTACACCTTC. Full variable domain (missing parts from reference TRBV7-8 and TRBJ1-2): GAGVSQSPRYKVAKRGQDVALRCDPISGHVSLFWYQQALGQGPEFLTYFQNEAQLDKSGLPSDRFFAERPEGSVSTLKIQRTQQEDSAVYLCASSLGGYGYTFGSGTRLTVV.

The rearrangement joins TRBV4-2 to TRBJ2-6, with 9 bases matching TRBD1. The CDR3 contains 19 residues. V dropped 4 bases and J dropped 0; count of bases not matched to a gene: 10. Germline-derived CDR1 and CDR2 are LGHNA and YNFKEQ. In DNA, the CDR3 is TGTGCCAGCAGCCCTTCCGGGACAGGGTACGACTCTGGGGCCAACGTCCTGACTTTC. It translates to CASSPSGTGYDSGANVLTF.

This chain connects TRBV28 to TRBJ1-3; a possible D gene is TRBD1 (6 bases). The germline CDR1 and CDR2 sequences are MDHEN and SYDVKM. This CDR3 is built from 16 residues. V was cut by 5 bases and J by 0 bases, with 14 bases left in between. The CDR3 nucleotides are TGTGCCAGCAGTGGGTGGACAGCAGACTCTGGAAACACCATATATTTT. Amino acid sequence: CASSGWTADSGNTIYF.

The chain combines TRBV10-3 with TRBJ2-2; 8 positions agree with TRBD2. The V gene's germline CDR1 is ENHRY and CDR2 SYGVKD. This CDR3 region has 19 residues. Germline trimming cut 4 bases from V and 7 bases from J; bases unmatched to any gene: 20. The CDR3 bases are TGTGCCATCAGTGGCCCCGCGACTAGATCGGGGGGGAGCGGCGGGGAGCTGTTTTTT. Its protein product is CAISGPATRSGGSGGELFF.

The rearrangement links TRBV7-2 to TRBJ2-7; D remains unclear. The V gene lost 1 base and the J gene lost 5 bases, with 9 bases spanning the gap. The CDR3 length is 13 residues. CDR1 and CDR2 from the germline V gene are SGHTA and FQGNSA. The CDR3 sequence: CASSLGSWNEQYF. The CDR3 DNA follows: TGTGCCAGCAGCTTAGGTAGCTGGAACGAGCAGTACTTC.

V gene TRBV7-2 combines with J gene TRBJ2-1; D is perhaps TRBD1 or TRBD2 (5 bases each). The CDR3 runs to 12 residues. V shed 5 bases and J shed 7 bases, with 9 bases lying between them. Germline V gene data show CDR1 as SGHTA and CDR2 as FQGNSA. Here the CDR3 reads CASSKGTNEQFF. For the CDR3, the DNA is TGTGCCAGCAGCAAGGGGACGAATGAGCAGTTCTTC.

The gene calls are TRBV5-1 and TRBJ1-1; tentatively, D is TRBD1 (5 bases). Trimming took 5 bases from V and 3 from J, leaving 8 bases between them. Germline V lookup: CDR1 SGHRS, CDR2 YFSETQ. The CDR3 runs to 12 residues. The CDR3 protein is CASSDSHTEAFF. In DNA form, the CDR3 reads TGCGCCAGCAGTGACAGCCACACTGAAGCTTTCTTT.

As for this clone: At the DNA level, this CDR3 is encoded by other sequences in the same sample as well. The chain carries TRBV5-1 and TRBJ2-1; TRBD2 agrees at 8 bases. V was clipped by 3 bases and J by 0 bases; unmatched bases: 2. Per germline, CDR1 SGHRS and CDR2 YFSETQ. The CDR3 totals 15 residues. CDR3 in amino acids: CASSSSGSSYNEQFF. CDR3 bases: TGCGCCAGCAGCTCGAGCGGGAGCTCCTACAATGAGCAGTTCTTC.

The V call is TRBV5-4, the J call TRBJ1-2; 12 nucleotides agree with TRBD1. The J segment lost 3 bases and the V segment lost 0 bases, leaving 3 bases of the junction unmatched. CDR3 length: 16 amino acids. Germline CDR1 and CDR2: SGHNT and YYREEE (reference sequence). CDR3 loop: CASSLGGQGAYYGYTF. The CDR3 DNA reads TGTGCCAGCAGCTTGGGGGGACAGGGGGCTTACTATGGCTACACCTTC.

The rearrangement joins TRBV7-3 to TRBJ2-7, with D perhaps matching TRBD2 (6 bases). V was shortened by 6 bases and J by 3 bases, with 18 bases between the two germline ends. CDR3 length: 15 amino acids. The V gene's germline CDR1 is SGHTA and CDR2 FQGTGA. CDR3 nucleotide sequence: TGTGCCAGCAGGTTGGGGGGAGCGAACCACTACGAGCAGTACTTC. Residues: CASRLGGANHYEQYF.

This chain links TRBV7-9 with TRBJ2-3, with TRBD1 matching over 9 bases. The CDR3 runs to 17 residues. V was clipped by 1 base and J by 4 bases; unmatched bases: 9. From germline, CDR1 is SEHNR and CDR2 FQNEAQ (reference sequence). The CDR3 DNA follows: TGTGCCAGCAGCTTAGGGAAGGACAGGGGCTTGCCAGATACGCAGTATTTT. Protein sequence: CASSLGKDRGLPDTQYF.

This chain connects TRBV29-1 to TRBJ1-2, with D possibly being TRBD1 (5 bases). V gave up 7 bases and J gave up 2 bases, with 14 bases separating them. The CDR3 loop spans 13 amino acids. Germline CDR1 reads SQVTM; CDR2 reads ANQGSEA. CDR3 in DNA: TGCAGCGCCCGGGACCAAAACAACTATGGCTACACCTTC. Translating gives CSARDQNNYGYTF.

The chain recombines TRBV7-8 with TRBJ1-4; no definite D call. Germline V gene data show CDR1 as SGHVS and CDR2 as FQNEAQ. There are 12 residues in the CDR3. V gave up 5 bases and J gave up 7 bases, with 8 bases separating them. The CDR3 sequence is CASSLLGEKLFF. The CDR3 DNA is TGTGCCAGCAGCCTACTCGGTGAAAAACTGTTTTTT.

V gene TRBV27 combines with J gene TRBJ1-2; 8 bases fit TRBD1. CDR1 and CDR2 from the germline V gene are MNHEY and SMNVEV (reference sequence). The CDR3 runs to 16 residues. Unmatched junction bases numbered 7, after V lost 2 bases and J lost 2 bases. Here the CDR3 reads CASSLGARDRNYGYTF. DNA of the CDR3: TGTGCCAGCAGTTTAGGGGCAAGGGACAGGAACTATGGCTACACCTTC.